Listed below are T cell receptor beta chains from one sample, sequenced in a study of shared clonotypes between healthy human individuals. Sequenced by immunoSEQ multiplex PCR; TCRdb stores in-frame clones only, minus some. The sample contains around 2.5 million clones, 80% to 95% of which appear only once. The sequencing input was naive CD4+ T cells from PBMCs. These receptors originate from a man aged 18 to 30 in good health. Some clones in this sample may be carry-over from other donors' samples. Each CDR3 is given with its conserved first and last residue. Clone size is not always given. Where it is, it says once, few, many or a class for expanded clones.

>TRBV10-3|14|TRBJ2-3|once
CANRAALDADTQYF
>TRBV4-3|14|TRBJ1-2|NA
CASSQEQGTYGYTF
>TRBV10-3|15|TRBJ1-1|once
CATAGTGGPGTEAFF
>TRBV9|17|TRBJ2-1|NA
CASSAPSRSQTYNEQFF
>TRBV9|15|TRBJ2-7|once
CASSVGSGTSYEQYF
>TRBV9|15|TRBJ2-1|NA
CASSVGGQGGGEQFF
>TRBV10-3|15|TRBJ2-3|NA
CATLDLRNSPDTQYF
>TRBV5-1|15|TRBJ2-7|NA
CASSPGTGSSYEQYF
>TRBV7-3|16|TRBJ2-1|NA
CASSLIGTSGDNEQFF
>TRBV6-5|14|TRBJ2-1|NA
CASSYAGLADPQFF
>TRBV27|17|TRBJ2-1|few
CASSSYSGISSYNEQFF
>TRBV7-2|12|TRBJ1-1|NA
CASSGRGTEAFF
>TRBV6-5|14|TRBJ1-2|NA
CASSYSPGMSGYTF
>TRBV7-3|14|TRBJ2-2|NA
CASSQGTYTGELFF
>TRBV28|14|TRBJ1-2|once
CASSVPGTGVGYTF
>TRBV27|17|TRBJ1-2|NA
CASRRMARDTPNYGYTF
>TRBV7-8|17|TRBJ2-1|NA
CASSFRQWQDLRNEQFF
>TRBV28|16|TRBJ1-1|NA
CASSRTGAILFTEAFF